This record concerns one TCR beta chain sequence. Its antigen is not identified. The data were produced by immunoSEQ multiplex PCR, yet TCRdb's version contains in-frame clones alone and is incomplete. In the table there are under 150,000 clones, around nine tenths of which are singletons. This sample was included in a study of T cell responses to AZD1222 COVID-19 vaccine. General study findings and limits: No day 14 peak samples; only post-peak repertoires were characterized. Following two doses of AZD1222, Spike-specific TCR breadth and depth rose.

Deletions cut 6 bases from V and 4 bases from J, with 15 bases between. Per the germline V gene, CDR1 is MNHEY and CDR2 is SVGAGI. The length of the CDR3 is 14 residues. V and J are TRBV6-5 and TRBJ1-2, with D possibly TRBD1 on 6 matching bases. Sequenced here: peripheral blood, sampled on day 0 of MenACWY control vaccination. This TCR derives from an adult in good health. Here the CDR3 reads CASSDRRTAYGYTF. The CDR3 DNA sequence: TGTGCCAGCAGCGACCGGAGGACAGCCTATGGCTACACCTTC.